These 30 T cell receptor beta chains were all obtained from the same sample, sequenced in a study of T cells in tuberculosis. The time point: new active TB diagnosis, blood taken before or within 7 days of starting treatment. Data came from immunoSEQ multiplex PCR; TCRdb stores just in-frame clones and leaves some out. The table shows 25,000 to 35,000 clones, with 92% occurring only once. The sequencing here drew on PBMCs, taken at tuberculosis diagnosis. All receptors derive from an adult with tuberculosis.

V and J are TRBV9 and TRBJ1-5; 9 bases fit TRBD1. CDR1 is SGDLS, CDR2 YYNGEE, per germline. The junction had 5 bases not matched to a gene; V was cut back by 0 bases and J by 4 bases. There are 16 residues in the CDR3. CDR3 nucleotide sequence: TGTGCCAGCAGCGTAGGGACAGGGGCTTCAAATCAGCCCCAGCATTTT. Its protein product is CASSVGTGASNQPQHF.

This chain joins TRBV30 and TRBJ2-4, with 10 bases matching TRBD2. Germline CDR1 is GTSNPN and CDR2 is SVGIG (reference sequence). The CDR3 length is 16 residues. The V and J ends lost 3 bases and 3 bases, in that order; junction bases with no gene match: 8. CDR3 loop: CAWRKAGGLLKNIQYF. Written as DNA, the CDR3 is TGTGCCTGGAGGAAAGCGGGAGGGCTCCTCAAAAACATTCAGTACTTC. The whole variable domain, filled in from reference TRBV30 and TRBJ2-4, reads SQTIHQWPATLVQPVGSPLSLECTVEGTSNPNLYWYRQAAGRGLQLLFYSVGIGQISSEVPQNLSASRPQDRQFILSSKKLLLSDSGFYLCAWRKAGGLLKNIQYFGAGTRLSVL.

The V and J genes are TRBV11-2 and TRBJ2-7; 9 bases line up with TRBD1. The CDR3 is made up of 14 amino acids. Germline V gene sequence: CDR1 SGHAT, CDR2 FQNNGV. With V trimmed by 1 base and J by 2 bases, 0 bases remained unmatched. The CDR3 DNA sequence: TGTGCCAGCAGCTTAGGACAGGGGGCCTACGAGCAGTACTTC. It is translated as CASSLGQGAYEQYF.

The V and J genes are TRBV19 and TRBJ1-1; 8 positions match TRBD1. After removal of 5 bases from V and 2 bases from J, the junction contained 16 bases not matched to a gene. Looked up from germline, CDR1 is LNHDA and CDR2 is SQIVND (reference sequence). The CDR3 totals 18 residues. DNA of the CDR3: TGTGCCAGTAGTTCACTTTCCAGGGGGCCAACATCTAACACTGAAGCTTTCTTT. Translated, it gives CASSSLSRGPTSNTEAFF.

The chain joins TRBV5-1 to TRBJ1-5; D is undetermined. Trimming took off 0 bases at V and 5 bases at J, with 9 bases between the two ends. CDR1 and CDR2 (germline): SGHRS, YFSETQ. The CDR3 loop spans 14 amino acids. Here the CDR3 reads CASSLGIGDQPQHF. The CDR3 nucleotides are TGCGCCAGCAGCTTGGGGATCGGGGATCAGCCCCAGCATTTT. Supplemented by reference TRBV5-1 and TRBJ1-5, the full variable domain reads KAGVTQTPRYLIKTRGQQVTLSCSPISGHRSVSWYQQTPGQGLQFLFEYFSETQRNKGNFPGRFSGRQFSNSRSEMNVSTLELGDSALYLCASSLGIGDQPQHFGDGTRLSIL.

The chain carries TRBV7-8 and TRBJ1-4; possible D gene TRBD1, 6 bases. The CDR3 sequence is 12 residues long. The V end was cut by 2 bases, the J end by 12 bases, with 10 bases between. CDR1 is SGHVS, CDR2 FQNEAQ, per germline. For the CDR3, the DNA is TGTGCCAGCAGCTTAACGAAGGGGGAACTGTTTTTT. This encodes CASSLTKGELFF.

V usage is TRBV10-2 and J usage is TRBJ1-5; 7 positions match TRBD1. Germline CDR1 and CDR2: WSHSY and SAAADI. The CDR3 totals 15 residues. V lost 6 bases to trimming and J lost 0 bases; unmatched junction nucleotides: 5. The CDR3 reads CASRGTVNSNQPQHF. In nucleotides, the CDR3 is TGCGCCAGCAGGGGGACAGTAAATAGCAATCAGCCCCAGCATTTT.

This sequence joins TRBV7-2 and TRBJ2-3; TRBD2 matches 9 bases. CDR1 is SGHTA and CDR2 is FQGNSA in the germline V gene. Trimming cost V 2 bases and J 0 bases; bases outside gene matches: 6. The CDR3 totals 17 residues. CDR3 protein: CASSLQSGGPSTDTQYF. The CDR3, as DNA: TGTGCCAGCAGCTTACAAAGCGGGGGGCCTAGCACAGATACGCAGTATTTT.

The rearrangement links TRBV10-2 to TRBJ2-1; the match to TRBD1 covers 8 bases. The CDR3 length is 17 residues. The V segment lost 4 bases and the J segment 2 bases; nucleotides outside the gene matches: 10. Germline V gene data show CDR1 as WSHSY and CDR2 as SAAADI. The CDR3: CASSGGRGQGTYNEQFF. Written as DNA, the CDR3 is TGCGCCAGCAGTGGGGGGCGAGGACAGGGCACCTACAATGAGCAGTTCTTC.

This clone was observed a single time. The V and J genes are TRBV5-6 and TRBJ1-4, with 11 bases that match TRBD1. The CDR3 contains 16 residues. J gave up 6 bases and V 3 bases, and 7 bases lay outside the gene matches. CDR1 and CDR2 from the germline V gene are SGHDT and YYEEEE. The DNA of the CDR3 is TGTGCCAGCAGCTCAACCGGACAGGGGGCAGATGAAAAACTGTTTTTT. The encoded protein is CASSSTGQGADEKLFF.

The chain has TRBV6-5 and TRBJ1-4; maybe TRBD1 (6 bases). The germline V gene has CDR1 MNHEY and CDR2 SVGAGI. This CDR3 is 15 amino acids long. Trimming shortened V by 2 bases and J by 10 bases, and 17 bases separated the two germline ends. CDR3 loop: CASSYPTGDLLKLFF. Written as DNA, the CDR3 is TGTGCCAGCAGTTACCCGACAGGAGATCTCTTAAAACTGTTTTTT.

The gene calls are TRBV29-1 and TRBJ2-3, with D unresolved. Germline values: CDR1 SQVTM, CDR2 ANQGSEA. Trimming removed 5 bases at V and 5 bases at J, with 8 bases between. The CDR3 spans 11 residues. The CDR3 region has the DNA TGCAGCGTTTGGGCAAAAGATACGCAGTATTTT. Residues: CSVWAKDTQYF.

V usage is TRBV10-3 and J usage is TRBJ2-7; 8 nucleotides line up with TRBD1. Germline-derived CDR1 and CDR2 are ENHRY and SYGVKD. The V segment lost 0 bases and the J segment 1 base; nucleotides outside the gene matches: 5. The CDR3 extends over 16 amino acids. CDR3 DNA: TGTGCCATCAGTGAGTCCTCAGGGGGCGGGTCCTACGAGCAGTACTTC. Its translation: CAISESSGGGSYEQYF.

The chain carries TRBV14 and TRBJ2-7, with 10 bases aligning to TRBD2. This CDR3 region has 16 residues. J lost 2 bases, V lost 2 bases, and 6 bases had no gene match. Germline V gene sequence: CDR1 SGHDN, CDR2 FVKESK. The CDR3 DNA reads TGTGCCAGCAGCCAAAGAGGGGGACTAGCGACCTACGAGCAGTACTTC. It specifies CASSQRGGLATYEQYF.

This chain uses TRBV10-1 with TRBJ2-7, with D possibly matching TRBD2 (5 bases). V was trimmed by 8 bases and J by 0 bases, leaving 14 bases between them. Germline CDR1 WNHNN, CDR2 SYGVQD (reference sequence). The CDR3 runs 14 residues. The CDR3 reads CASGGRRTSYEQYF. The DNA of the CDR3 is TGCGCCAGCGGAGGACGGCGGACCTCCTACGAGCAGTACTTC.

This clone was counted between two and nine times. V gene TRBV2 combines with J gene TRBJ2-7, with TRBD1 as a possible D gene (5 bases). The germline CDR1 and CDR2 sequences are SNHLY and FYNNEI. The CDR3 runs 16 residues. The V end was cut by 6 bases, the J end by 3 bases, with 21 bases between. Here the CDR3 reads CASRPKGWAGSYEQYF. DNA for the CDR3: TGTGCCAGCAGGCCTAAGGGGTGGGCAGGCAGCTACGAGCAGTACTTC.

Only one count was recorded for this clone. The chain employs TRBV7-3 and TRBJ2-7, with 8 positions matching TRBD1. Germline trimming cut 5 bases from V and 0 bases from J; bases unmatched to any gene: 12. This CDR3 has 17 amino acids. Germline lookup yields CDR1 SGHTA and CDR2 FQGTGA. The DNA of the CDR3 is TGTGCCAGCAGCCTGGACAGGGTTCCCCAAAGCTCCTACGAGCAGTACTTC. Translated, it gives CASSLDRVPQSSYEQYF.

The rearrangement links TRBV5-1 to TRBJ1-1; D might be TRBD1 (5 bases). Germline values: CDR1 SGHRS, CDR2 YFSETQ. Between the trimmed V and J ends, which lost 0 bases and 2 bases, there was a span of 8 bases. This CDR3 has 14 amino acids. CDR3 residues: CASSLVQGNTEAFF. As DNA, the CDR3 is TGCGCCAGCAGCTTGGTCCAGGGAAACACTGAAGCTTTCTTT.

CDR3 DNA: TGTGCCACCAAAACTAGCAGCGGGGCCTCCTACAATGAGCAGTTCTTC. Protein sequence: CATKTSSGASYNEQFF. V usage is TRBV15 and J usage is TRBJ2-1; TRBD2 matches 7 bases. J lost 0 bases, V lost 7 bases, and 9 bases had no gene match. The germline V gene has CDR1 LNHNV and CDR2 YYDKDF (reference sequence). This CDR3 is 16 amino acids long.

This clone was seen only once. V is TRBV5-1 and J is TRBJ1-2; perhaps TRBD1 as D (5 bases). This CDR3 is 13 amino acids long. V dropped 5 bases and J dropped 8 bases, with 16 bases sitting between them. The germline V gene has CDR1 SGHRS and CDR2 YFSETQ. The DNA of the CDR3 is TGCGCCAGCAGAGGGGAGGGGAGTTGGGGCTACACCTTC. Its translation is CASRGEGSWGYTF.

J is TRBJ1-3 and V is TRBV2; D remains unclear. V lost 10 bases, J lost 2 bases, and 15 bases lay in between. Germline CDR1 is SNHLY and CDR2 is FYNNEI. CDR3 size: 14 residues. This CDR3 is CATEEERTGNTIYF. The CDR3 DNA is TGTGCCACCGAAGAGGAAAGGACTGGAAACACCATATATTTT. Full variable domain (outside the CDR3, taken from reference TRBV2 and TRBJ1-3): EPEVTQTPSHQVTQMGQEVILRCVPISNHLYFYWYRQILGQKVEFLVSFYNNEISEKSEIFDDQFSVERPDGSNFTLKIRSTKLEDSAMYFCATEEERTGNTIYFGEGSWLTVV.

The rearrangement joins TRBV5-6 to TRBJ1-5, with 7 bases that match TRBD1. V shed 4 bases and J 3 bases; nucleotides not matched to a gene: 4. Germline values: CDR1 SGHDT, CDR2 YYEEEE. There are 14 residues in the CDR3. Written as DNA, the CDR3 is TGTGCCAGCAGCCGGGGACAGCTCAATCAGCCCCAGCATTTT. It encodes CASSRGQLNQPQHF.

V and J are TRBV2 and TRBJ2-4; 11 bases match TRBD1. V dropped 6 bases and J dropped 0; count of bases not matched to a gene: 4. The CDR3 is made up of 16 amino acids. Germline V gene sequence: CDR1 SNHLY, CDR2 FYNNEI. The CDR3, as DNA: TGTGCCAGCAGCGCGGGACAGGGGGAAGCCAAAAACATTCAGTACTTC. This gives the protein CASSAGQGEAKNIQYF.

This clone was detected once. J is TRBJ2-1 and V is TRBV4-1, with 7 bases identical to TRBD1. Germline-derived CDR1 and CDR2 are MGHRA and YSYEKL. With V trimmed by 4 bases and J by 2 bases, 5 bases remained unmatched. This CDR3 has 15 amino acids. CDR3 nucleotides: TGCGCCAGCAGCCCCACAGGGGTTACCTACAATGAGCAGTTCTTC. Its protein is CASSPTGVTYNEQFF.

The chain links TRBV18 to TRBJ2-5; 8 bases fit TRBD1. Per the germline V gene, CDR1 is KGHSH and CDR2 is LQKENI. Losses at the gene ends were 8 bases for V and 4 bases for J; bases not matched to a gene: 15. This CDR3 contains 16 residues. This CDR3 reads CASTRTGIEYGETQYF. For the CDR3, the DNA is TGTGCCAGCACCAGGACAGGGATAGAATACGGAGAGACCCAGTACTTC.

The chain joins TRBV15 to TRBJ1-5; 8 bases are shared with TRBD1. Per germline, CDR1 LNHNV and CDR2 YYDKDF (reference sequence). The CDR3 contains 15 residues. J was trimmed by 4 bases and V by 3 bases; bases with no gene match: 5. The CDR3 coding sequence is TGTGCCACCAGCAGTCTGGACAGGGTGAATCAGCCCCAGCATTTT. This encodes CATSSLDRVNQPQHF.

This chain joins TRBV7-2 and TRBJ2-7, with D unclear. Germline assignment: CDR1 SGHTA and CDR2 FQGNSA. The V end was cut by 1 base, the J end by 5 bases, with 12 bases between. This CDR3 comprises 14 residues. The CDR3: CASSLGSPINEQYF. DNA of the CDR3: TGTGCCAGCAGCTTAGGTAGCCCCATCAACGAGCAGTACTTC.

The chain links TRBV28 to TRBJ2-7; weak D call: TRBD2 (5 bases). The V end lost 10 bases, the J end lost 0 bases, and 25 bases lay between the germline ends. This CDR3 spans 17 amino acids. Germline CDR1 reads MDHEN; CDR2 reads SYDVKM. CDR3 sequence (DNA): TGTGCCATCCAGTTTTGGAGTAGGAGCGGTAGCTCCTACGAGCAGTACTTC. Its protein product is CAIQFWSRSGSSYEQYF.

The rearrangement links TRBV9 to TRBJ2-3, with TRBD1 matching over 10 bases. Losses at the gene ends were 4 bases for V and 0 bases for J; bases not matched to a gene: 5. The germline gives CDR1 SGDLS, CDR2 YYNGEE. The CDR3 runs 16 residues. In DNA form, the CDR3 reads TGTGCCAGCAGCTCTCCGGGACAGGGGAGCACAGATACGCAGTATTTT. This gives the protein CASSSPGQGSTDTQYF.

The sample holds one count of this clone. The chain combines TRBV7-2 with TRBJ1-1, with a possible D match to TRBD1 (5 bases). Trimming took 4 bases from V and 5 from J, leaving 14 bases between them. This CDR3 is 14 amino acids long. Germline CDR1 reads SGHTA; CDR2 reads FQGNSA. The CDR3, as DNA: TGTGCCAGCAGCTCTTCGGGGGTATGGACTGAAGCTTTCTTT. This translates into CASSSSGVWTEAFF. Drawing the rest from reference TRBV7-2 and TRBJ1-1, the complete variable domain is GAGVSQSPSNKVTEKGKDVELRCDPISGHTALYWYRQSLGQGLEFLIYFQGNSAPDKSGLPSDRFSAERTGGSVSTLTIQRTQQEDSAVYLCASSSSGVWTEAFFGQGTRLTVV.